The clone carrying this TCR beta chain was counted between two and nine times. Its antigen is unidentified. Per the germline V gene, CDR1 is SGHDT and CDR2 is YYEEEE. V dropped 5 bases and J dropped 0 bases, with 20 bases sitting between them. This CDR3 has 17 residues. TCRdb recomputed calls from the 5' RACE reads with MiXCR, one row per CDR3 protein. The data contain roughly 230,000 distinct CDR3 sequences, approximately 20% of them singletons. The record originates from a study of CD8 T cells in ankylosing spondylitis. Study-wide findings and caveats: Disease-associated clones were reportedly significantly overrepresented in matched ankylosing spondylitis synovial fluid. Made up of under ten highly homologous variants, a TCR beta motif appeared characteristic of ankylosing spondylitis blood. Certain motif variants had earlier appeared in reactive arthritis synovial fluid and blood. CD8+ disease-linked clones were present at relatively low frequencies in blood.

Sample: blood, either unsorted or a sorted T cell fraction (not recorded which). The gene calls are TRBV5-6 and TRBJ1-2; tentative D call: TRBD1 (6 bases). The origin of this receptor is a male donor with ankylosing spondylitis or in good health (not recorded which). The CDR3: CASRFGGQISTNYGYTF. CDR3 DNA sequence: TGTGCCAGCAGATTTGGGGGACAAATAAGTACTAACTATGGCTACACCTTC. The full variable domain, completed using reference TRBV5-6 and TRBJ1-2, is DAGVTQSPTHLIKTRGQQVTLRCSPKSGHDTVSWYQQALGQGPQFIFQYYEEEERQRGNFPDRFSGHQFPNYSSELNVNALLLGDSALYLCASRFGGQISTNYGYTFGSGTRLTVV.